Given below is one T cell receptor beta chain in context. Deletions cut 0 bases from V and 7 bases from J, with 12 bases between. Germline CDR1 is LNHDA and CDR2 is SQIVND (reference sequence). The CDR3 has 14 residues. The sample belongs to a study of blood T cell repertoires in COVID-19. About the study: Samples representing acute and convalescent COVID-19 were sourced from the United States, Italy and Spain. T cells, B-cell-depleted T cells, or PBMCs provided the cDNA or gDNA that served as material.

Only in-frame clones appear in the TCRdb table, and some are missing; sequencing was by immunoSEQ multiplex PCR. The sample carries 70,000 to 75,000 clones, roughly 90% recorded once. Material: peripheral blood. This sequence was found in a human donor in a cohort sampled during active COVID-19. The chain is built from TRBV19 and TRBJ1-2; TRBD1 is a possible D gene (5 bases). The CDR3 loop is CASSIDGAGFGYTF. CDR3 in DNA: TGTGCCAGTAGTATAGATGGGGCGGGATTTGGCTACACCTTC.